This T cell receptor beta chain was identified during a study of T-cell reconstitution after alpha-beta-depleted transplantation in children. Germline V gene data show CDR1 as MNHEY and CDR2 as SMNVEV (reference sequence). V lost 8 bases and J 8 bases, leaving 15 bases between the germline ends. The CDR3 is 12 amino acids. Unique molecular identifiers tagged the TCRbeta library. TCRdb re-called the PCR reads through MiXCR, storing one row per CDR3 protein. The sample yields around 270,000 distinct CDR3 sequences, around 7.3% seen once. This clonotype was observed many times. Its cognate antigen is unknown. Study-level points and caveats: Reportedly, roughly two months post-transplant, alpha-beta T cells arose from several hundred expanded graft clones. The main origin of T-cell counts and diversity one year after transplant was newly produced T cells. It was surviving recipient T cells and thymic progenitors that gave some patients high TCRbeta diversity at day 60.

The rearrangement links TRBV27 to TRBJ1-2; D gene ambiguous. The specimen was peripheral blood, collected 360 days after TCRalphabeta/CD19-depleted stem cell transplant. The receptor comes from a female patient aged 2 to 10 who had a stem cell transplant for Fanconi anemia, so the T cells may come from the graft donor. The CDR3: CASWRALGGYTF. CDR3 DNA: TGTGCCAGCTGGAGAGCCCTTGGGGGCTACACCTTC.